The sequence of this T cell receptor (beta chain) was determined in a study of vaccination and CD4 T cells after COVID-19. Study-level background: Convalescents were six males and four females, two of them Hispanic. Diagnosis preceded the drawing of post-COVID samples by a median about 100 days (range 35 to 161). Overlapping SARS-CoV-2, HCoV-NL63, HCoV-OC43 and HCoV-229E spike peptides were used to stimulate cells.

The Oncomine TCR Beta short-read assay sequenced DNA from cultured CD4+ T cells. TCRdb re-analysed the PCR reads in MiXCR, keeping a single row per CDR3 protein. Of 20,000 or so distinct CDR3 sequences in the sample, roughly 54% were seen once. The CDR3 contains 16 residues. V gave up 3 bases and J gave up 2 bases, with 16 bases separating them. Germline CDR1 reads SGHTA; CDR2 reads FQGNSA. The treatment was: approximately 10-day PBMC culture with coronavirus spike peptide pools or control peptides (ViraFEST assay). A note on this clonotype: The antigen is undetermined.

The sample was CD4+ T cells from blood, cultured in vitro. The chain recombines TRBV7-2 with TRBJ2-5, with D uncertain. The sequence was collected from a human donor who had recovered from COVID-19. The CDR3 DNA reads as TGTGCCAGCAGCTTTAGTATAGGTTTGGGGCAAGAGACCCAGTACTTC. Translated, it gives CASSFSIGLGQETQYF.